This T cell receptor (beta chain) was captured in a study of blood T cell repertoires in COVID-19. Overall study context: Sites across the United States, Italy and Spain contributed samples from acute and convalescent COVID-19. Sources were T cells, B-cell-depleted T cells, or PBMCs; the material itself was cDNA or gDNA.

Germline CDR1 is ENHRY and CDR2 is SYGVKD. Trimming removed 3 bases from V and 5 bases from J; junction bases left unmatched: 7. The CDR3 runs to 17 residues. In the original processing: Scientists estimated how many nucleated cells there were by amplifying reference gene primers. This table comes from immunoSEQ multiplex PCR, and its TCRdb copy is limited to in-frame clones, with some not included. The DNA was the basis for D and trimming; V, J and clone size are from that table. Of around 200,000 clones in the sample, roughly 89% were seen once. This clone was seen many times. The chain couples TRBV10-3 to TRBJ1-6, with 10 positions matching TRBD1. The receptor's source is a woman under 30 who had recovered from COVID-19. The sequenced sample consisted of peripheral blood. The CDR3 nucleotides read TGTGCCATCAGTGACCCCGGACAGGGGGGGGATAATTCACCCCTCCACTTT. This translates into CAISDPGQGGDNSPLHF.